One and the same sample provided the 21 T cell receptor beta chains below, sequenced in a study of CD8+CD57+ T cells in acquired aplastic anemia. Genomic DNA, the template, was used for profiling of the TCR beta VDJ and CDR3. TCRdb called the reads again in MiXCR, with one record for every CDR3 protein. The table lists 250,000 to 350,000 distinct CDR3 sequences, 45% to 65% of them singletons. Sample: sorted CD4+, CD8+, or CD8+CD57+ T cells (not recorded which) from PBMCs. The receptors stem from a human donor with severe aplastic anemia or a healthy control (not recorded which).

This clonotype was found many times. Germline and junction disagree at one end, which may indicate a read error. The chain has TRBV2 and TRBJ2-5, with a tentative D call TRBD1 (5 bases). This CDR3 region has 13 residues. The germline V gene encodes CDR1 SNHLY and CDR2 FYNNEI. CDR3 sequence reads: CASSVEGQPRGFF. The CDR3 coding sequence is TGTGCCAGCAGTGTTGAAGGGCAGCCTAGGGGATTCTTC.

This sequence joins TRBV7-6 and TRBJ2-7, with a weak D call TRBD2 (6 bases). Germline V lookup: CDR1 SGHVS, CDR2 FNYEAQ. V was pared by 5 bases and J by 5 bases, with 25 bases between. This CDR3 spans 17 amino acids. The CDR3 here is CASSPLPRRGGSDEQYF. The CDR3 DNA is TGTGCCAGCAGCCCCCTCCCTCGCCGAGGAGGGTCCGACGAGCAGTACTTC.

This chain links TRBV13 with TRBJ2-5; TRBD1 might be the D (6 bases). CDR3 length: 14 residues. Germline CDR1 and CDR2: PRHDT and FYEKMQ (reference sequence). Trimming shortened V by 0 bases and J by 4 bases, and 9 bases separated the two germline ends. The CDR3 DNA follows: TGTGCCAGCAGCTTAGGGGGGGCAACAGAGACCCAGTACTTC. The encoded protein is CASSLGGATETQYF.

This clonotype was counted ten times or more. The chain combines TRBV24-1 with TRBJ2-1; D is perhaps TRBD2 (6 bases). The CDR3 contains 19 residues. V lost 5 bases and J lost 0, with 22 bases in between. From germline, CDR1 is KGHDR and CDR2 SFDVKD. CDR3 region: CATSAGGVSAGSSYNEQFF. CDR3 sequence (DNA): TGTGCCACCAGTGCCGGCGGGGTAAGCGCGGGGAGCTCCTACAATGAGCAGTTCTTC.

This chain's CDR3 is CASSLDRGSGTDTQYF. The CDR3 DNA reads as TGTGCCAGCAGCCTGGACAGGGGAAGCGGCACAGATACGCAGTATTTT. The chain joins TRBV7-9 to TRBJ2-3; 9 nucleotides match TRBD1. Germline V gene lookup returns CDR1 SEHNR and CDR2 FQNEAQ (reference sequence). This CDR3 region has 16 residues. The V segment lost 5 bases and the J segment 1 base; nucleotides outside the gene matches: 7.

On this clonotype: In this CDR3 the conserved last residue, phenylalanine or tryptophan, is missing, so a read error is likely. This chain joins TRBV20-1 and TRBJ2-2; 11 nucleotides align to TRBD1. Germline CDR1 DFQATT, CDR2 SNEGSKA (reference sequence). The CDR3 runs 15 residues. V was pared by 5 bases and J by 6 bases, with 8 bases of the junction left unmatched. For the CDR3, the DNA is TGCAGTGCTCCCGGACAGGGGGCGAAGGCCGGGGAGCTGTTTTCT. Protein: CSAPGQGAKAGELFS.

V is TRBV7-2 and J is TRBJ1-1, with TRBD1 matching over 8 bases. V lost 5 bases, J lost 3 bases, and 5 bases stayed unmatched. The CDR3 is made up of 14 amino acids. Germline V CDR1 and CDR2: SGHTA, FQGNSA. The CDR3 DNA reads as TGTGCCAGCAGCCAAGCGACAGGGGACACTGAAGCTTTCTTT. Translation: CASSQATGDTEAFF.

This clonotype came up many times. The chain has TRBV20-1 and TRBJ2-1; 7 nucleotides line up with TRBD2. The germline CDR1 and CDR2 sequences are DFQATT and SNEGSKA (reference sequence). With 5 bases clipped from V and 6 bases from J, the junction kept 4 bases outside the gene matches. CDR3 size: 12 residues. Here the CDR3 reads CSAGDYANEQFF. The CDR3 DNA reads as TGCAGTGCTGGGGACTACGCCAATGAGCAGTTCTTC.

This chain uses TRBV10-1 with TRBJ2-1; weak D call: TRBD2 (5 bases). Between the trimmed V and J ends, which lost 7 bases and 10 bases, there was a span of 17 bases. The CDR3 is 13 residues long. Germline CDR1 WNHNN, CDR2 SYGVQD (reference sequence). CDR3 in amino acids: CASKASQVAEQFF. In DNA, the CDR3 is TGCGCCAGCAAGGCTAGCCAGGTCGCCGAGCAGTTCTTC.

This rearrangement joins TRBV27 to TRBJ2-7; 7 positions agree with TRBD2. The V gene end was trimmed by 4 bases and the J gene end by 3 bases; junction bases not matched to a gene: 3. This CDR3 comprises 13 residues. Germline-derived CDR1 and CDR2 are MNHEY and SMNVEV (reference sequence). The CDR3 DNA sequence: TGTGCCAGCAGTTCGGCTAGCGGCTACGAGCAGTACTTC. This codes for CASSSASGYEQYF.

This chain uses TRBV9 with TRBJ2-2; D is unresolved. Looked up from germline, CDR1 is SGDLS and CDR2 is YYNGEE. The CDR3 is 12 residues long. V lost 1 base to trimming and J lost 8 bases, with 6 bases between them. This CDR3 reads CASSVPMGELFF. CDR3 bases: TGTGCCAGCAGCGTACCTATGGGGGAGCTGTTTTTT.

This clonotype occurred a few times. V usage is TRBV29-1 and J usage is TRBJ1-2; a weak D match, TRBD1 (5 bases). The CDR3 covers 13 residues. V was cut by 3 bases and J by 4 bases, with 12 bases left in between. The germline CDR1 and CDR2 sequences are SQVTM and ANQGSEA. DNA of the CDR3: TGCAGCGTTGAGATGGGGGACGGCTATGGCTACACCTTC. This codes for CSVEMGDGYGYTF.

This clonotype showed up just once. A much more abundant neighbour one base away suggests this may be a read error. The gene calls are TRBV9 and TRBJ1-1; D gene uncertain. The length of the CDR3 is 12 residues. Trimming pared 9 bases from V and 4 bases from J, leaving 13 bases between. Germline V lookup: CDR1 SGDLS, CDR2 YYNGEE. The CDR3 region is CAISQSGTEAFF. The DNA for the CDR3 is TGTGCCATCTCACAGAGTGGCACTGAAGCTTTCTTT. Together with reference TRBV9 and TRBJ1-1, the CDR3 gives the full variable domain: DSGVTQTPKHLITATGQRVTLRCSPRSGDLSVYWYQQSLDQGLQFLIQYYNGEERAKGNILERFSAQQFPDLHSELNLSSLELGDSALYFCAISQSGTEAFFGQGTRLTVV.

The CDR3 region is CASTKTRVSTDTQYF. The CDR3 nucleotides read TGTGCCAGCACCAAGACGCGGGTTTCCACAGATACGCAGTATTTT. The chain links TRBV25-1 to TRBJ2-3; D is perhaps TRBD2 (5 bases). The germline gives CDR1 MGHDK, CDR2 SYGVNS. CDR3 size: 15 residues. The ends were cut back, 7 bases at V and 2 bases at J, with 16 bases in the middle.

The gene calls are TRBV7-4 and TRBJ2-7, with D tentatively TRBD2 (6 bases). Germline V gives CDR1 SGHVT, CDR2 SQSDAQ. V was cut by 5 bases and J by 2 bases, with 16 bases left in between. This CDR3 has 15 amino acids. CDR3 DNA sequence: TGTGCCAGCAGCCCCCGGGGGAAAGGGCCCTACGAGCAGTACTTC. Encoded protein: CASSPRGKGPYEQYF.

The chain employs TRBV7-2 and TRBJ2-7, with D possibly being TRBD1 (7 bases). The CDR3 runs 13 residues. Trimming took 4 bases from V and 3 from J, leaving 10 bases between them. Germline-derived CDR1 and CDR2 are SGHTA and FQGNSA. The CDR3 loop reads CASSSGGLYEQYF. The CDR3 DNA reads TGTGCCAGCAGCTCAGGGGGGCTCTACGAGCAGTACTTC.

The CDR3 region is CASSESGGSYGYTF. The CDR3 DNA reads TGTGCCAGCAGTGAATCGGGGGGGAGCTATGGCTACACCTTC. V and J are TRBV25-1 and TRBJ1-2; D may be TRBD1 (5 bases). Germline V CDR1 and CDR2: MGHDK, SYGVNS. The germline V and J ends were trimmed by 1 base and 4 bases, with 10 bases remaining between them. The CDR3 totals 14 residues.

There are a few counts of this clonotype. Possible read error: a much larger clone is one base away. The J gene is TRBJ1-6, the V gene TRBV5-4; D is unresolved. Germline V gene data show CDR1 as SGHNT and CDR2 as YYREEE (reference sequence). The germline V and J ends were trimmed by 0 bases and 5 bases, with 6 bases remaining between them. CDR3 length: 14 amino acids. In nucleotides, the CDR3 is TGTGCCAGCAGCTTGGCCGGCAATAATTCACCCCTCCACTTT. It is translated as CASSLAGNNSPLHF.

Notes on this clonotype: This could be a read error, since a much larger clone is one nucleotide away. V usage is TRBV6-2 or TRBV6-3 and J usage is TRBJ2-7; either TRBD1 or TRBD2 may fit D (5 bases each). The CDR3 runs 15 residues. CDR1 and CDR2 from the germline V gene are MNHEY and SVGEGT. Between the trimmed V and J ends, which lost 6 bases and 0 bases, there was a span of 15 bases. The CDR3 spells CASRTWDEGSYEQYF. CDR3 DNA: TGTGCCAGCAGAACTTGGGACGAGGGCTCCTACGAGCAGTACTTC.

Ten or more counts support this clonotype. The DNA is left out, because the CDR3 cannot be placed on it with certainty; the CDR3 is given as TCRdb lists it. The genes are TRBV6-2 or TRBV6-3 and TRBJ2-1. The germline V gene encodes CDR1 MNHEY and CDR2 SVGEGT. The CDR3 comprises 14 residues, both ends counted. This CDR3 reads CASSTSKDGNEQFF.

This clonotype was counted many times. The chain is built from TRBV29-1 and TRBJ2-3, with 9 bases lining up with TRBD1. Germline V lookup: CDR1 SQVTM, CDR2 ANQGSEA. CDR3 length equals 15 residues. V shed 3 bases, J shed 5 bases, and the junction held 9 bases outside the gene matches. CDR3 amino acids: CSVDSRTGAEDTQYF. The CDR3 bases are TGCAGCGTTGATTCTAGGACAGGGGCGGAAGATACGCAGTATTTT.